The 25 T cell receptor beta chains below all came from one sample that was sequenced in a study of blood T cell repertoires in COVID-19. The repertoire was sequenced with immunoSEQ multiplex PCR; TCRdb's copy has only in-frame clones and lacks some. Of 10,000 to 15,000 clones in the sample, approximately 77% were seen once. Sequencing used peripheral blood. Every receptor here comes from a man aged 55 to 70 with COVID-19, enrolled during active disease.

This clone appeared once. CDR3: CASKGKPEHYEQYF. CDR3 sequence (DNA): TGTGCCAGCAAGGGGAAGCCGGAGCATTACGAGCAGTACTTC. V and J are TRBV27 and TRBJ2-7; D might be TRBD1 (5 bases). This CDR3 is built from 14 residues. The ends were cut back, 7 bases at V and 4 bases at J, with 17 bases in the middle. The germline CDR1 and CDR2 sequences are MNHEY and SMNVEV (reference sequence).

The V call is TRBV18, the J call TRBJ2-7; 10 bases fit TRBD1. The ends lost 5 bases at V and 3 bases at J; junction bases unmatched: 10. The V gene's germline CDR1 is KGHSH and CDR2 LQKENI. This CDR3 contains 16 residues. The chain's CDR3 is CASSGLSGTGVYEQYF. Written as DNA, the CDR3 is TGTGCCAGCTCAGGATTGTCCGGGACAGGGGTCTACGAGCAGTACTTC.

This clone occurred once. This sequence joins TRBV9 and TRBJ2-5; possibly TRBD1 for D (7 bases). The CDR3 sequence is 15 residues long. V lost 3 bases and J 5 bases, leaving 17 bases between the germline ends. CDR1 and CDR2 (germline): SGDLS, YYNGEE. The CDR3 protein is CASSAPWTGGETQYF. The CDR3 coding sequence is TGTGCCAGCAGCGCCCCTTGGACAGGAGGGGAGACCCAGTACTTC.

The chain joins TRBV6-5 to TRBJ1-2; D perhaps matches TRBD1 (5 bases). Trimming removed 6 bases from V and 7 bases from J, with 15 bases in between. This CDR3 contains 13 residues. CDR1 and CDR2 (germline): MNHEY, SVGAGI. The CDR3 protein is CASSRGQNGGYTF. CDR3 coding DNA: TGTGCCAGCAGCCGAGGACAAAACGGTGGCTACACCTTC.

The chain joins TRBV5-1 to TRBJ1-1, with 7 nucleotides matching TRBD1. Germline trimming cut 0 bases from V and 1 base from J; bases unmatched to any gene: 0. Germline CDR1 is SGHRS and CDR2 is YFSETQ. The CDR3 runs 14 residues. The CDR3 spells CASSLAGGNTEAFF. The CDR3 nucleotides read TGCGCCAGCAGCTTGGCAGGGGGGAACACTGAAGCTTTCTTT.

The chain is built from TRBV18 and TRBJ2-3; 8 nucleotides line up with TRBD1. With 2 bases clipped from V and 4 bases from J, the junction kept 2 bases outside the gene matches. Germline lookup yields CDR1 KGHSH and CDR2 LQKENI. The CDR3 loop spans 14 amino acids. The CDR3 spells CASSPGTGADTQYF. The CDR3 nucleotides read TGTGCCAGCTCACCAGGGACAGGTGCAGATACGCAGTATTTT.

The CDR3 loop reads CASSIRAGGNYGYTF. Written as DNA, the CDR3 is TGTGCCAGTAGTATCAGGGCAGGGGGCAACTATGGCTACACCTTC. The genes are TRBV19 and TRBJ1-2; TRBD1 matches at 8 bases. This CDR3 contains 15 residues. Trimming cost V 3 bases and J 2 bases; bases outside gene matches: 5. The germline V gene has CDR1 LNHDA and CDR2 SQIVND (reference sequence).

The J gene is TRBJ2-1, the V gene TRBV30; 11 bases map to TRBD2. The CDR3 runs to 13 residues. J lost 9 bases, V lost 5 bases, and 6 bases had no gene match. Germline V gene lookup returns CDR1 GTSNPN and CDR2 SVGIG (reference sequence). This chain's CDR3 is CAWRKTSGIEQFF. The CDR3 DNA reads TGTGCCTGGCGCAAGACTAGCGGGATTGAGCAGTTCTTC.

The chain couples TRBV4-3 to TRBJ1-2; 7 bases match TRBD1. CDR1 is LGHNA, CDR2 YSLEER, per germline. The CDR3 is made up of 15 amino acids. V was clipped by 4 bases and J by 1 base; unmatched bases: 6. The CDR3 here is CASSRGTANNYGYTF. DNA of the CDR3: TGCGCCAGCAGCCGAGGGACAGCCAATAACTATGGCTACACCTTC.

The chain has TRBV18 and TRBJ2-2; D unclear. V was trimmed by 1 base and J by 3 bases, leaving 9 bases between them. The length of the CDR3 is 15 residues. Germline V lookup: CDR1 KGHSH, CDR2 LQKENI. This chain's CDR3 is CASSPLQSYTGELFF. DNA for the CDR3: TGTGCCAGCTCACCACTCCAATCATACACCGGGGAGCTGTTTTTT.

This clone was found a few times. J is TRBJ1-1 and V is TRBV18, with D maybe TRBD1 (6 bases). Per the germline V gene, CDR1 is KGHSH and CDR2 is LQKENI. This CDR3 comprises 14 residues. The V end was cut by 3 bases, the J end by 1 base, with 9 bases between. CDR3 DNA sequence: TGTGCCAGCTCACCCCAACAGGGGAACACTGAAGCTTTCTTT. Its translation: CASSPQQGNTEAFF.

V usage is TRBV28 and J usage is TRBJ1-2; TRBD1 aligns across 7 bases. The CDR3 totals 13 residues. CDR1 and CDR2 (germline): MDHEN, SYDVKM. Trimming at V came to 3 bases and at J to 4 bases, leaving 2 bases not matched to a gene. The CDR3 spells CASSLGTVYGYTF. In DNA form, the CDR3 reads TGTGCCAGCAGTTTGGGGACAGTCTATGGCTACACCTTC.

This chain connects TRBV6-5 to TRBJ2-1; D is perhaps TRBD1 (5 bases). This CDR3 region has 14 residues. The germline V gene has CDR1 MNHEY and CDR2 SVGAGI. Trimming shortened V by 6 bases and J by 7 bases, and 16 bases separated the two germline ends. CDR3 amino acids: CASRLVPTANEQFF. CDR3 sequence (DNA): TGTGCCAGCAGACTCGTGCCGACAGCTAATGAGCAGTTCTTC.

The chain couples TRBV5-1 to TRBJ2-5, with D possibly matching TRBD1 (5 bases). Per germline, CDR1 SGHRS and CDR2 YFSETQ. Trimming took 4 bases from V and 3 from J, leaving 13 bases between them. The CDR3 has 14 residues. The CDR3 loop reads CASSIRQPKETQYF. CDR3 in DNA: TGCGCCAGCAGCATAAGACAGCCAAAAGAGACCCAGTACTTC.

The chain combines TRBV5-6 with TRBJ2-1; maybe TRBD1 (6 bases). Trimming took 1 base from V and 8 from J, leaving 13 bases between them. Germline assignment: CDR1 SGHDT and CDR2 YYEEEE. The CDR3 is 14 residues long. The CDR3 loop reads CASSLSFEGDEQFF. DNA of the CDR3: TGTGCCAGCAGCTTGAGCTTCGAGGGGGATGAGCAGTTCTTC.

This clone showed up just a few times. CDR3 in DNA: TGTGCCAGCCCTAGTGGTGGCGGCACTGAAGCTTTCTTT. Residues: CASPSGGGTEAFF. The chain joins TRBV6-5 to TRBJ1-1; no firm D call. Trimming shortened V by 8 bases and J by 4 bases, and 14 bases separated the two germline ends. Per germline, CDR1 MNHEY and CDR2 SVGAGI. This CDR3 is 13 amino acids long.

This clone was recorded once. The chain joins TRBV19 to TRBJ1-2; the D is unclear. The CDR3 extends over 12 amino acids. Trimming took off 7 bases at V and 7 bases at J, with 13 bases between the two ends. Germline CDR1 reads LNHDA; CDR2 reads SQIVND (reference sequence). For the CDR3, the DNA is TGTGCCAGTACGGCGTCAAGAGGTGGCTACACCTTC. Protein product: CASTASRGGYTF.

DNA for the CDR3: TGTGCCAGTAGTTTCGACCTAGCGGGAGAATCCCCCAATGAGCAGTTCTTC. Translated: CASSFDLAGESPNEQFF. The rearrangement joins TRBV19 to TRBJ2-1; 10 nucleotides agree with TRBD2. The V gene's germline CDR1 is LNHDA and CDR2 SQIVND (reference sequence). Unmatched junction bases numbered 13, after V lost 5 bases and J lost 6 bases. This CDR3 has 17 amino acids.

CDR3 in amino acids: CASESYTGELFF. CDR3 in DNA: TGTGCCAGCGAGTCCTACACCGGGGAGCTGTTTTTT. The V and J genes are TRBV7-3 and TRBJ2-2, with D hard to call. Germline CDR1 SGHTA, CDR2 FQGTGA. V gave up 8 bases and J gave up 3 bases, with 7 bases separating them. The CDR3 totals 12 residues.

This clone was observed a few times. Different DNA sequences within this sample yield the same CDR3. This chain joins TRBV5-4 and TRBJ2-5; weak D call: TRBD2 (6 bases). The CDR3 is 13 amino acids. V was pared by 5 bases and J by 3 bases, with 11 bases between. Germline values: CDR1 SGHNT, CDR2 YYREEE (reference sequence). The CDR3 protein is CASRPGLKETQYF. DNA for the CDR3: TGTGCCAGCAGGCCGGGACTTAAAGAGACCCAGTACTTC.

The chain is built from TRBV9 and TRBJ2-3; TRBD1 aligns across 12 bases. The J segment lost 8 bases and the V segment lost 0 bases, leaving 10 bases of the junction unmatched. CDR1 SGDLS and CDR2 YYNGEE come from the germline V gene. This CDR3 has 17 amino acids. CDR3 region: CASSVATRDRGLGTQYF. Written as DNA, the CDR3 is TGTGCCAGCAGCGTAGCTACGCGGGACAGGGGGCTAGGTACGCAGTATTTT. Based on the CDR3 plus reference TRBV9 and TRBJ2-3, the full variable domain is DSGVTQTPKHLITATGQRVTLRCSPRSGDLSVYWYQQSLDQGLQFLIQYYNGEERAKGNILERFSAQQFPDLHSELNLSSLELGDSALYFCASSVATRDRGLGTQYFGPGTRLTVL.

The J gene is TRBJ1-1, the V gene TRBV7-9; D gene uncertain. CDR3 length: 12 amino acids. The germline V gene has CDR1 SEHNR and CDR2 FQNEAQ (reference sequence). Between the trimmed V and J ends, which lost 5 bases and 6 bases, there was a span of 10 bases. The CDR3 loop reads CASSPGSAEAFF. DNA of the CDR3: TGTGCCAGCAGCCCAGGATCCGCTGAAGCTTTCTTT.

The gene calls are TRBV5-1 and TRBJ2-5; TRBD2 is a possible D gene (5 bases). Trimming removed 4 bases at V and 4 bases at J, with 11 bases between. This CDR3 is 13 amino acids long. Germline CDR1 SGHRS, CDR2 YFSETQ. The CDR3 protein is CASSLPLGETQYF. The CDR3 DNA sequence: TGCGCCAGCAGCCTCCCACTAGGAGAGACCCAGTACTTC.

The rearrangement links TRBV9 to TRBJ1-5; TRBD1 might be the D (5 bases). Between the trimmed V and J ends, which lost 0 bases and 3 bases, there was a span of 13 bases. Germline loops: CDR1 SGDLS, CDR2 YYNGEE. The CDR3 is made up of 16 amino acids. The CDR3 region is CASSVGRGGDNQPQHF. The DNA of the CDR3 is TGTGCCAGCAGCGTAGGAAGGGGTGGGGACAATCAGCCCCAGCATTTT.

This clone was counted between two and nine times. The genes are TRBV7-9 and TRBJ1-6, with D possibly TRBD1 on 5 matching bases. V was trimmed by 1 base and J by 7 bases, leaving 11 bases between them. The CDR3 is 15 amino acids. Germline loops: CDR1 SEHNR, CDR2 FQNEAQ (reference sequence). Here the CDR3 DNA reads TGTGCCAGCAGCTTAGGGCAGGGTGGGAATTCACCCCTCCACTTT. Protein sequence: CASSLGQGGNSPLHF.